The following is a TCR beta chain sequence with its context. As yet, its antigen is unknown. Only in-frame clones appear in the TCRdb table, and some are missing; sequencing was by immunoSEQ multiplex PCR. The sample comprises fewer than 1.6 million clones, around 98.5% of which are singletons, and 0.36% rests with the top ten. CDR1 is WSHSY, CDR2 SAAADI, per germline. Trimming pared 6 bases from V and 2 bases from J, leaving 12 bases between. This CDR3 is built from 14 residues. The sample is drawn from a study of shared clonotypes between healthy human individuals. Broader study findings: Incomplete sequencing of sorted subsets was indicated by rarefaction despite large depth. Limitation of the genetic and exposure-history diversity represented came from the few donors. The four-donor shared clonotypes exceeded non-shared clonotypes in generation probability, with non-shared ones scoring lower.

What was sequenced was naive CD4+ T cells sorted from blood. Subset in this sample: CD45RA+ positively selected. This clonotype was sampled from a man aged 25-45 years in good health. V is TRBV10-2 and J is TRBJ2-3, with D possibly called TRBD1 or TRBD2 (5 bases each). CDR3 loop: CASSPGPFTDTQYF. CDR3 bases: TGCGCCAGCAGCCCGGGACCATTCACAGATACGCAGTATTTT.